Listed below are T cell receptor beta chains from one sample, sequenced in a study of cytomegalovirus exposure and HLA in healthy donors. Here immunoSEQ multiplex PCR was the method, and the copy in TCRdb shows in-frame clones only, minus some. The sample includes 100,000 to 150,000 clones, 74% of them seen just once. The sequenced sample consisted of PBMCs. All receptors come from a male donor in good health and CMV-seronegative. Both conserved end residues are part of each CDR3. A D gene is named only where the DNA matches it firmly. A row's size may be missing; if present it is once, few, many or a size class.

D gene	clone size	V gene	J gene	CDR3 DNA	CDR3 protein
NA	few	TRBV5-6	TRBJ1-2	TGTGCCAGCACGCCCTCACCCTTAAACCGGGGCTACACCTTC	CASTPSPLNRGYTF
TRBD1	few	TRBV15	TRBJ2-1	TGTGCCACCAGCAGAGTAGGGACAGTGGACAATGAGCAGTTCTTC	CATSRVGTVDNEQFF
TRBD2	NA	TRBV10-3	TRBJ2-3	TGTGCCATCAGTGGGTCACTAGCGGGATCGTCAGATACGCAGTATTTT	CAISGSLAGSSDTQYF
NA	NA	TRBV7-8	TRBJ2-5	TGTGCCAGCAGCTTCGGTCAAGAGACCCAGTACTTC	CASSFGQETQYF
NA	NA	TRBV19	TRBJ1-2	TGTGCCAGTAGTAACAGGGTGGCCTATGGCTACACCTTC	CASSNRVAYGYTF
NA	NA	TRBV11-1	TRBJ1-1	TGTGCCAGCAGCGACGGGTGGTACACTGAAGCTTTCTTT	CASSDGWYTEAFF
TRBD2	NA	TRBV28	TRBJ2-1	TGTGCCAGCAGGGGTCTAGCGGGAGTGTATGAGCAGTTCTTC	CASRGLAGVYEQFF
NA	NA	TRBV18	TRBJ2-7	TGTGCCAGCTCCTCTAACAGGGAGCAGTACTTC	CASSSNREQYF
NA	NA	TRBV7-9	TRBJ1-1	TGTGCCAGCAGCTTAGCGGGCAGGGGATTTGCTTTCTTT	CASSLAGRGFAFF
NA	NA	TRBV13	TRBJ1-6	TGTGCCAGCAACCAGCGGGGCGGGGGGCGCGACTCACCCCTCCACTTT	CASNQRGGGRDSPLHF
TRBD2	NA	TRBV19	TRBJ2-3	TGTGCCAGTAGTCTGACTAGCGGGAGCGTAGATACGCAGTATTTT	CASSLTSGSVDTQYF
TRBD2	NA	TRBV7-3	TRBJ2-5	TGTGCCAGCAGCCCTAGCGGGAGCCTCCAGGAGACCCAGTACTTC	CASSPSGSLQETQYF
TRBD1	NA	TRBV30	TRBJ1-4	TGTGCCTGGAGGGGGACAGGCCGCGAAAAACTGTTTTTT	CAWRGTGREKLFF
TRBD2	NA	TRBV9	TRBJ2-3	TGTGCCAGCAGCGTAGGGGCGGGAGGGCCCTCAGATACGCAGTATTTT	CASSVGAGGPSDTQYF
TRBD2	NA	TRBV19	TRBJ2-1	TGTGCCAGTAGTATAGACGTAGTAGTGGGTAGCGGGGGGGCCAACGAGCAGTTCTTC	CASSIDVVVGSGGANEQFF
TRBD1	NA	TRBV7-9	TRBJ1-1	TGTGCCAGCAGCGCCCGAGGGGGCGCGGGGACTGAAGCTTTCTTT	CASSARGGAGTEAFF
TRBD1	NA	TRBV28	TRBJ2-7	TGTGCCAGCAGTGGCAGGGACAGGGTTTCCTACGAGCAGTACTTC	CASSGRDRVSYEQYF
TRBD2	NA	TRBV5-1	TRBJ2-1	TGCGCCAGCAGCTTGAAAGCGGGGGGTCGGGAGGAGCAGTTCTTC	CASSLKAGGREEQFF
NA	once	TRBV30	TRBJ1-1	TGTGCCTGGAGCCCGTCCCGAGGGTCTGAAGCTTTCTTT	CAWSPSRGSEAFF
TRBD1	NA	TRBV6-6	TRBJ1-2	TGTGCCAGCAGTTACTCGAGACAGGGGGCGAACTATGGCTACACCTTC	CASSYSRQGANYGYTF
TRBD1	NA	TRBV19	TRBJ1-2	TGTGCCAGCACGGGACAGGTCGTCGGTGGCTACACCTTC	CASTGQVVGGYTF
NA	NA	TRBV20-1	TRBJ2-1	TGCAGTGCTAGAGAGCTAAATGAGCAGTTCTTC	CSARELNEQFF
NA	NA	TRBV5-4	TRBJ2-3	TGTGCCAGCAGTCCGGGGGGCGGCACAGATACGCAGTATTTT	CASSPGGGTDTQYF
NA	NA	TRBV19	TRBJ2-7	TGTGCCAGTAGTCACGCCGGCTCCTACGAGCAGTACTTC	CASSHAGSYEQYF
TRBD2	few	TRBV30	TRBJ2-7	TGTGCCTGGACTATGGGACTAGCGGGGGTGGGTGAGCAGTACTTC	CAWTMGLAGVGEQYF
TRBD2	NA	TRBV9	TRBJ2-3	TGTGCCAGCAGCGCTAGCGGGGGGGTCACAGATACGCAGTATTTT	CASSASGGVTDTQYF
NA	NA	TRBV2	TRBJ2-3	TGTGCCAGCAGTGAGGGGGGAAGTAAGATTACCCGCACAGATACGCAGTATTTT	CASSEGGSKITRTDTQYF
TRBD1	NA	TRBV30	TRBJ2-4	TGTGCCTGGAGTCAGGGGGCGGCCAAAAACATTCAGTACTTC	CAWSQGAAKNIQYF
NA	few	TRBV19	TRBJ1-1	TGTGCCAGTAAGGGGGACGGAGGGAACACTGAAGCTTTCTTT	CASKGDGGNTEAFF
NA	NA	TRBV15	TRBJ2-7	TGTGCCACCAGCCGGACCCGGGCAGGGGTTAGCCACGAGCAGTACTTC	CATSRTRAGVSHEQYF
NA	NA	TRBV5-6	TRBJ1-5	TGTGCCAGCAGCGAGACAGGATTCAATCAGCCCCAGCATTTT	CASSETGFNQPQHF
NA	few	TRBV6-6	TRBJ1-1	TGTGCCAGCAGTTACCCGGAGAGGCTTATGAACACTGAAGCTTTCTTT	CASSYPERLMNTEAFF
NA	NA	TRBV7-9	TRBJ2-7	TGTGCCAGCAGCTTAACCTCTGGACTTGACTCCTACGAGCAGTACTTC	CASSLTSGLDSYEQYF
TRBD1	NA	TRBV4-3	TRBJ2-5	TGCGCCAGCAGCCAAGGACAGGGGGCGGGAGAGACCCAGTACTTC	CASSQGQGAGETQYF
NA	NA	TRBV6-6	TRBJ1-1	TGTGCCAGCAGTTACCACGGGGGAGGGACTGAAGCTTTCTTT	CASSYHGGGTEAFF
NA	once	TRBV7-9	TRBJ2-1	TGTGCCAGCAGCTTAGCTACTGTGTCCAGGGCACGCTACAATGAGCAGTTCTTC	CASSLATVSRARYNEQFF
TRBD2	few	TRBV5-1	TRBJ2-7	TGCGCCAGCAGCTTGGCGGGAGGCCAGTCCTACGAGCAGTACTTC	CASSLAGGQSYEQYF
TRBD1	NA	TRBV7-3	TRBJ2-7	TGTGCCAGCAGCCGGGACAGGGGGGACCACGAGCAGTACTTC	CASSRDRGDHEQYF
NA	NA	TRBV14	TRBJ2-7	TGTGCCAGCAGCCAAGATCTAGACGGCGAGCAGTACTTC	CASSQDLDGEQYF
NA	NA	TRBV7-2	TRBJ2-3	TGTGCCAGCAGCGAACAGGGAGATACGCAGTATTTT	CASSEQGDTQYF
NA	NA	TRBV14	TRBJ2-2	TGTGCCAGCAGCCGTAGATCCGGGAGACTGGACCTTGGGAACACCGGGGAGCTGTTTTTT	CASSRRSGRLDLGNTGELFF
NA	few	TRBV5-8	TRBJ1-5	TGTGCCAGCAGCTTGGGGCCAGGTCGCAATCAGCCCCAGCATTTT	CASSLGPGRNQPQHF
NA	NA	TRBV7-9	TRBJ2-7	TGTGCCAGCAGCCCCCTGGGACACCGAGAGGGCTACGAGCAGTACTTC	CASSPLGHREGYEQYF
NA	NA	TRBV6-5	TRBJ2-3	TGTGCCAGCAGTTACAGGACTACTAGCACAGATACGCAGTATTTT	CASSYRTTSTDTQYF
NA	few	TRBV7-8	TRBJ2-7	TGTGCCAGCAGCCCGCAGGGACTCCTGAGCTCCTACGAGCAGTACTTC	CASSPQGLLSSYEQYF
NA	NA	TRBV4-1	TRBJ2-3	TGCGCCAGCAGCCAAGAGGGGGGTGGAGGGCGGGCCTCAGATACGCAGTATTTT	CASSQEGGGGRASDTQYF
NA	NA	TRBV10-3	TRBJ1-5	TGTGCCATCAGTGAGTCGACGAGGCCAAGCGATCAGCCCCAGCATTTT	CAISESTRPSDQPQHF
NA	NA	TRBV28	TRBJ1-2	TGTGCCAGCAGTTACCTCAAGCGAGGCTACACCTTC	CASSYLKRGYTF
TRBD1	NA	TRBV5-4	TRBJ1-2	TGTGCCGGCCAACAGGGGGCTGGTGGCTACACCTTC	CAGQQGAGGYTF
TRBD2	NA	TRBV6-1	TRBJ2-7	TGTGCCAGCAGTGAAATAGGAGCGGGGGGGACCTACGAGCAGTACTTC	CASSEIGAGGTYEQYF
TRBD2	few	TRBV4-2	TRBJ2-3	TGTGCCAGCAGCCTTAGCGGGGGAACCACAGATACGCAGTATTTT	CASSLSGGTTDTQYF
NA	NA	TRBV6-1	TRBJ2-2	TGTGCCAGCAGCCGCGAAGCGAACACCGGGGAGCTGTTTTTT	CASSREANTGELFF
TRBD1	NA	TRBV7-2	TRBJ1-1	TGTGCCAGCAGCCACCACACTTACAGGGGAAGTGAAGCTTTCTTT	CASSHHTYRGSEAFF
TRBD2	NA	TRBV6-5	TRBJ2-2	TGTGCCAGCAGAGTAACGGGACTAAACACCGGGGAGCTGTTTTTT	CASRVTGLNTGELFF